These 29 T cell receptor beta chains were all obtained from the same sample, sequenced in a study of cytomegalovirus exposure and HLA in healthy donors. PCR used 60 Vbeta primers and 13 Jbeta primers. Sequencing was performed with immunoSEQ multiplex PCR; in TCRdb, only in-frame clones are kept and a portion is missing. The sample has 200,000 or so clones, over 70% seen once. The specimen sequenced was PBMCs. These TCRs come from a woman younger than 35 in good health and CMV-seropositive.

The CDR3 sequence: CASSLPGTDSYEQYF. The CDR3 DNA reads as TGTGCCAGCAGCTTGCCAGGGACAGACTCCTACGAGCAGTACTTC. The J gene is TRBJ2-7, the V gene TRBV5-6, with 7 bases that match TRBD1. Germline assignment: CDR1 SGHDT and CDR2 YYEEEE. Trimming took 1 base from V and 0 from J; bases not matched to a gene: 4. CDR3 length: 15 residues.

A word on this clone: One end of the junction does not line up with germline, which may come from a read error. This chain connects TRBV11-3 to TRBJ1-3, with 7 bases lining up with TRBD1. CDR1 is SGHNT and CDR2 is YENEEA in the germline V gene. The CDR3 length is 14 residues. The CDR3 DNA reads TGTGCCAGCAGCGGACAGGCGGCTGGGAACACCATATATTTT. It specifies CASSGQAAGNTIYF. The variable domain in full, with the rest retrieved from reference TRBV11-3 and TRBJ1-3, is EAGVVQSPRYKIIEKKQPVAFWCNPISGHNTLYWYLQNLGQGPELLIRYENEEAVDDSQLPKDRFSAERLKGVDSTLKIQPAELGDSAVYLCASSGQAAGNTIYFGEGSWLTVV.

The rearrangement joins TRBV9 to TRBJ1-3; D unclear. The V and J ends lost 4 bases and 0 bases respectively, with 11 bases between them. There are 15 residues in the CDR3. From germline, CDR1 is SGDLS and CDR2 YYNGEE. The CDR3 spells CASSPGLLSGNTIYF. In DNA form, the CDR3 reads TGTGCCAGCAGCCCAGGTCTTCTCTCTGGAAACACCATATATTTT.

The J gene is TRBJ1-1, the V gene TRBV11-1, with unresolved D. In germline, CDR1 is SGHAT, CDR2 FQDESV (reference sequence). Trimming stripped 2 bases from V and 2 bases from J, with 6 bases between. This CDR3 is 13 amino acids long. As DNA, the CDR3 is TGTGCCAGCAGCTTAAACAGAAACACTGAAGCTTTCTTT. It encodes CASSLNRNTEAFF.

The chain recombines TRBV10-3 with TRBJ2-7; TRBD2 is a possible D gene (5 bases). The germline V gene has CDR1 ENHRY and CDR2 SYGVKD. V was pared by 10 bases and J by 0 bases, with 16 bases between. This CDR3 has 14 residues. CDR3 nucleotides: TGTGCCAGCCGGACGGGATCAAGCTCCTACGAGCAGTACTTC. Translated: CASRTGSSSYEQYF.

This clone was counted a few times. The rearrangement links TRBV5-4 to TRBJ2-5; perhaps TRBD2 as D (6 bases). Trimming cost V 0 bases and J 6 bases, with 12 bases left between them. CDR3 length: 14 residues. Germline V gene sequence: CDR1 SGHNT, CDR2 YYREEE (reference sequence). CDR3 nucleotide sequence: TGTGCCAGCAGCTTGGGTCTAGCGAAGCAGACCCAGTACTTC. Protein product: CASSLGLAKQTQYF.

Regarding this clone: At the DNA level, this CDR3 is encoded by other sequences in the same sample as well. The rearrangement uses TRBV7-9 and TRBJ1-4, with 8 bases identical to TRBD1. The CDR3 runs to 13 residues. J lost 7 bases, V lost 5 bases, and 3 bases had no gene match. Germline V gene data show CDR1 as SEHNR and CDR2 as FQNEAQ (reference sequence). CDR3 bases: TGTGCCAGCAGCCCACAGGGGGGTGAAAAACTGTTTTTT. Its protein product is CASSPQGGEKLFF.

V usage is TRBV27 and J usage is TRBJ2-5; tentatively, D is TRBD1 (6 bases). The CDR3 totals 16 residues. Trimming pared 2 bases from V and 2 bases from J, leaving 15 bases between. Germline-derived CDR1 and CDR2 are MNHEY and SMNVEV (reference sequence). Written as DNA, the CDR3 is TGTGCCAGCAGTTTAGCCCTCAACAGGGTTCAAGAGACCCAGTACTTC. It encodes CASSLALNRVQETQYF.

This CDR3 is CASSARDSYYGYTF. The DNA for the CDR3 is TGTGCCAGCAGCGCCCGGGACAGCTACTATGGCTACACCTTC. The chain uses TRBV13 and TRBJ1-2; 7 nucleotides agree with TRBD1. Germline V gene data show CDR1 as PRHDT and CDR2 as FYEKMQ (reference sequence). The CDR3 covers 14 residues. Germline trimming cut 5 bases from V and 3 bases from J; bases unmatched to any gene: 6.

This sequence joins TRBV6-1 and TRBJ2-7; 8 nucleotides match TRBD1. The CDR3 extends over 15 amino acids. CDR1 is MNHNS, CDR2 SASEGT, per germline. Trimming took 1 base from V and 5 from J; bases not matched to a gene: 7. Here the CDR3 DNA reads TGTGCCAGCAGTGAAGGACGGGCAGGGGGCGACGAGCAGTACGTC. Protein product: CASSEGRAGGDEQYV.

A note on this clone: This sample also contains other DNA sequences that code for the same CDR3. V is TRBV7-2 and J is TRBJ2-5, with TRBD2 identical over 9 bases. The CDR3 has 14 amino acids. Trimming removed 3 bases from V and 4 bases from J; junction bases left unmatched: 3. The germline V gene has CDR1 SGHTA and CDR2 FQGNSA. CDR3 sequence: CASSLAGGGETQYF. The CDR3 bases are TGTGCCAGCAGCTTGGCGGGGGGGGGAGAGACCCAGTACTTC.

The chain combines TRBV5-4 with TRBJ2-3; 11 bases fit TRBD2. This CDR3 comprises 14 residues. After removal of 3 bases from V and 14 bases from J, the junction contained 11 bases not matched to a gene. Germline lookup yields CDR1 SGHNT and CDR2 YYREEE (reference sequence). The CDR3 DNA sequence: TGTGCCAGCAGCTCCCCGACTAGCGGGGTCCCCCCGTATTTT. Translating gives CASSSPTSGVPPYF.

The chain employs TRBV6-5 and TRBJ2-1, with D possibly matching TRBD2 (6 bases). The CDR3 has 16 amino acids. Germline assignment: CDR1 MNHEY and CDR2 SVGAGI. Trimming took off 0 bases at V and 5 bases at J, with 14 bases between the two ends. CDR3 sequence: CASSYSFGGADNEQFF. The CDR3 bases are TGTGCCAGCAGTTACTCATTCGGGGGAGCGGACAATGAGCAGTTCTTC.

J is TRBJ1-2 and V is TRBV27; unclear D gene. Germline V gives CDR1 MNHEY, CDR2 SMNVEV (reference sequence). Trimming cost V 3 bases and J 4 bases, with 9 bases left between them. The length of the CDR3 is 13 residues. The CDR3: CASSFRRGYGYTF. In nucleotides, the CDR3 is TGTGCCAGCAGTTTTCGGCGGGGCTATGGCTACACCTTC.

The V call is TRBV20-1, the J call TRBJ1-2; D is possibly TRBD1 (6 bases). Per the germline V gene, CDR1 is DFQATT and CDR2 is SNEGSKA (reference sequence). The CDR3 runs to 11 residues. Written as DNA, the CDR3 is TGCAGGACAGGAACCCAATATGGCTACACCTTC. Its protein is CRTGTQYGYTF.

This rearrangement joins TRBV6-4 to TRBJ2-3, with 11 bases matching TRBD2. The V and J ends lost 6 bases and 3 bases, in that order; junction bases with no gene match: 11. The CDR3 totals 17 residues. The germline V gene encodes CDR1 MRHNA and CDR2 SNTAGT. The chain's CDR3 is CASRKDSGGAETDTQYF. The CDR3 DNA follows: TGTGCCAGCAGAAAGGATAGCGGGGGGGCCGAGACAGATACGCAGTATTTT.

V gene TRBV4-2 combines with J gene TRBJ2-1, with D uncertain. The CDR3 length is 12 residues. Deletions cut 3 bases from V and 7 bases from J, with 7 bases between. Germline loops: CDR1 LGHNA, CDR2 YNFKEQ. The CDR3 here is CASSQARNEQFF. CDR3 nucleotides: TGTGCCAGCAGCCAGGCTAGGAATGAGCAGTTCTTC.

This clone was seen only once. The chain carries TRBV18 and TRBJ2-5; D is possibly TRBD2 (6 bases). Germline CDR1 KGHSH, CDR2 LQKENI. The V end lost 2 bases, the J end lost 3 bases, and 10 bases lay between the germline ends. The CDR3 is made up of 14 amino acids. The CDR3 protein is CASSPTAGKETQYF. CDR3 in DNA: TGTGCCAGCTCACCAACCGCGGGGAAAGAGACCCAGTACTTC.

V and J are TRBV30 and TRBJ1-1; tentative D call: TRBD1 (6 bases). Trimming pared 3 bases from V and 1 base from J, leaving 9 bases between. The CDR3 has 13 residues. Germline V lookup: CDR1 GTSNPN, CDR2 SVGIG (reference sequence). CDR3 in amino acids: CAWRRGKNTEAFF. Here the CDR3 DNA reads TGTGCCTGGAGGAGGGGGAAGAACACTGAAGCTTTCTTT.

The chain uses TRBV6-1 and TRBJ1-2; 7 bases map to TRBD1. Germline loops: CDR1 MNHNS, CDR2 SASEGT. Trimming took 5 bases from V and 6 from J; bases not matched to a gene: 9. This CDR3 is 14 amino acids long. DNA for the CDR3: TGTGCCAGCAGTACCGACAGGGTTAAGGATGGCTACACCTTC. Translating it yields CASSTDRVKDGYTF.

The chain joins TRBV7-8 to TRBJ2-1; 10 bases align to TRBD2. The CDR3 runs to 17 residues. V shed 4 bases, J shed 0 bases, and the junction held 6 bases outside the gene matches. Germline assignment: CDR1 SGHVS and CDR2 FQNEAQ. CDR3 sequence: CASSYSGLAHSYNEQFF. The DNA of the CDR3 is TGTGCCAGCAGCTACTCGGGACTAGCGCACTCCTACAATGAGCAGTTCTTC.

This clone was found once. The chain recombines TRBV7-8 with TRBJ1-3; maybe TRBD1 (5 bases). In germline, CDR1 is SGHVS, CDR2 FQNEAQ. This CDR3 spans 17 amino acids. The V gene lost 1 base and the J gene lost 0 bases, with 13 bases spanning the gap. The CDR3 DNA reads as TGTGCCAGCAGCTTAGATAGGGGAGGGAGCTCTGGAAACACCATATATTTT. Encoded protein: CASSLDRGGSSGNTIYF.

The chain joins TRBV30 to TRBJ2-2; D call uncertain. V gave up 2 bases and J gave up 5 bases, with 9 bases separating them. CDR1 and CDR2 from the germline V gene are GTSNPN and SVGIG (reference sequence). The CDR3 sequence is 13 residues long. In DNA form, the CDR3 reads TGTGCCTGGAGTTCATTCCGGACCGGGGAGCTGTTTTTT. This sequence encodes CAWSSFRTGELFF. Complete variable domain (other parts from reference TRBV30 and TRBJ2-2): SQTIHQWPATLVQPVGSPLSLECTVEGTSNPNLYWYRQAAGRGLQLLFYSVGIGQISSEVPQNLSASRPQDRQFILSSKKLLLSDSGFYLCAWSSFRTGELFFGEGSRLTVL.

This chain's CDR3 is CASSPTGVLKWNTEAFF. The CDR3 DNA sequence: TGTGCCAGCAGCCCGACAGGGGTCTTAAAATGGAACACTGAAGCTTTCTTT. This chain links TRBV6-4 with TRBJ1-1; 8 positions agree with TRBD1. This CDR3 region has 17 residues. Germline assignment: CDR1 MRHNA and CDR2 SNTAGT. Trimming removed 6 bases from V and 1 base from J; junction bases left unmatched: 13.

The rearrangement links TRBV11-2 to TRBJ2-2; D possibly corresponds to TRBD1 (6 bases). Deletions cut 1 base from V and 7 bases from J, with 10 bases between. Germline CDR1 SGHAT, CDR2 FQNNGV. This CDR3 has 14 amino acids. CDR3 bases: TGTGCCAGCAGCTTAGGGGGGCCGGGCGGGGAGCTGTTTTTT. Translated, it gives CASSLGGPGGELFF.

The chain combines TRBV7-9 with TRBJ2-3, with TRBD2 matching over 9 bases. Germline V gene lookup returns CDR1 SEHNR and CDR2 FQNEAQ (reference sequence). The CDR3 loop spans 15 amino acids. V gave up 4 bases and J gave up 1 base; unmatched junction bases: 3. Here the CDR3 reads CASSSRLAGTDTQYF. The CDR3 bases are TGTGCCAGCAGCTCGAGACTAGCGGGCACAGATACGCAGTATTTT.

The chain recombines TRBV19 with TRBJ1-2; 11 nucleotides line up with TRBD1. Unmatched junction bases numbered 1, after V lost 3 bases and J lost 4 bases. Germline V lookup: CDR1 LNHDA, CDR2 SQIVND (reference sequence). This CDR3 contains 14 residues. Written as DNA, the CDR3 is TGTGCCAGTAGTATGGGGACAGGGGGCTATGGCTACACCTTC. This sequence encodes CASSMGTGGYGYTF. Using reference TRBV19 and TRBJ1-2 for the parts outside the CDR3, the full variable domain is DGGITQSPKYLFRKEGQNVTLSCEQNLNHDAMYWYRQDPGQGLRLIYYSQIVNDFQKGDIAEGYSVSREKKESFPLTVTSAQKNPTAFYLCASSMGTGGYGYTFGSGTRLTVV.

The chain links TRBV2 to TRBJ2-3; 7 bases fit TRBD2. CDR3 length: 17 amino acids. V was pared by 4 bases and J by 2 bases, with 12 bases of the junction left unmatched. Germline assignment: CDR1 SNHLY and CDR2 FYNNEI. CDR3 sequence reads: CASSGGLGTKLTDTQYF. CDR3 sequence (DNA): TGTGCCAGCAGTGGGGGTCTAGGGACTAAACTCACAGATACGCAGTATTTT.

J is TRBJ2-1 and V is TRBV11-3; 8 nucleotides match TRBD1. Trimming took 5 bases from V and 7 from J; bases not matched to a gene: 19. CDR3 length: 18 amino acids. Germline assignment: CDR1 SGHNT and CDR2 YENEEA. The CDR3 loop is CASSDSRWDRPNSNEQFF. The CDR3 bases are TGTGCCAGCAGCGACTCCCGTTGGGACAGGCCTAATTCGAATGAGCAGTTCTTC.